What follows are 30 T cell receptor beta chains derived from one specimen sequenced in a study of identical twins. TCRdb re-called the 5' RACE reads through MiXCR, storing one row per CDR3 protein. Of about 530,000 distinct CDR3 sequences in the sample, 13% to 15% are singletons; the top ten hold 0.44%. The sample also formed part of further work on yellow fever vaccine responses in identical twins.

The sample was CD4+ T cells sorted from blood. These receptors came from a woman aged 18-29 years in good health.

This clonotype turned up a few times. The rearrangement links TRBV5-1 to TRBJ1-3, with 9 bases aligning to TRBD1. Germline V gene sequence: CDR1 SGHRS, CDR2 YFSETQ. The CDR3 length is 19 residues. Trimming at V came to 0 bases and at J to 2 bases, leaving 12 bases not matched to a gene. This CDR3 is CASSLEEDRGLPAGNTIYF. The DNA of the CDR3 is TGCGCCAGCAGCTTGGAAGAGGACAGGGGTTTGCCGGCTGGAAACACCATATATTTT.

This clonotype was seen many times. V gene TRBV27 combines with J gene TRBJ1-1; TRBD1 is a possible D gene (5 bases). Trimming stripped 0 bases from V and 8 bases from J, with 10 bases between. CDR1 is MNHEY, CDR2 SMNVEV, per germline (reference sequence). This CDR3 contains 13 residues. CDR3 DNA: TGTGCCAGCAGTTTATCAGGGGTCGCCGAAGCTTTCTTT. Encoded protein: CASSLSGVAEAFF.

Here the CDR3 reads CAIMGQMNTEAFF. The DNA of the CDR3 is TGTGCCATCATGGGACAGATGAACACTGAAGCTTTCTTT. This chain links TRBV10-3 with TRBJ1-1; 7 positions match TRBD1. In germline, CDR1 is ENHRY, CDR2 SYGVKD. J lost 0 bases, V lost 7 bases, and 2 bases had no gene match. This CDR3 spans 13 amino acids.

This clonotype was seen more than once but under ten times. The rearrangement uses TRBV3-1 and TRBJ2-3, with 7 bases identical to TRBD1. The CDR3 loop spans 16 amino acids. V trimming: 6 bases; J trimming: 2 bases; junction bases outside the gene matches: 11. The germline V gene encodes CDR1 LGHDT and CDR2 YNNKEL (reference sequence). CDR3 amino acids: CASSPAVTGYTDTQYF. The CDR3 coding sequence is TGTGCCAGCAGTCCAGCTGTGACAGGGTACACAGATACGCAGTATTTT.

The CDR3 DNA follows: TGTGCCAGCAGCGACGTCGGAGGGGGTAACACCGGGGAGCTGTTTTTT. It yields the protein CASSDVGGGNTGELFF. The chain links TRBV6-1 to TRBJ2-2; D possibly uses TRBD1 or TRBD2 (6 bases each). Germline values: CDR1 MNHNS, CDR2 SASEGT. This CDR3 comprises 16 residues. Trimming pared 6 bases from V and 2 bases from J, leaving 16 bases between.

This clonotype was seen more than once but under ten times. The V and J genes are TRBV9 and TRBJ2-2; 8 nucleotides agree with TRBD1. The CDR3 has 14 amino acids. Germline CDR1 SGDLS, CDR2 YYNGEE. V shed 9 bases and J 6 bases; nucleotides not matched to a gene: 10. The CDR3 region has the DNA TGTGCCACCCAGGGGGCGCCTCCCTCCGGGGAGCTGTTTTTT. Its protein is CATQGAPPSGELFF.

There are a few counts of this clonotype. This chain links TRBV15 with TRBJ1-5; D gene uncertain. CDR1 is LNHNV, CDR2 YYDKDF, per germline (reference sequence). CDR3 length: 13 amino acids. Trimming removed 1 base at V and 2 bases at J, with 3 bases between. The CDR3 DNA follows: TGTGCCACCAGCAGAGCGGGCAATCAGCCCCAGCATTTT. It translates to CATSRAGNQPQHF.

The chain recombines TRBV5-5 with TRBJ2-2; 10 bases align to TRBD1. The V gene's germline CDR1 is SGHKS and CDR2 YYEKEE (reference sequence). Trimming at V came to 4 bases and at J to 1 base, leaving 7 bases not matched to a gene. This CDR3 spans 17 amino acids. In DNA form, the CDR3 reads TGTGCCAGCAGCCGGACAGGGGGTGGATTGAACACCGGGGAGCTGTTTTTT. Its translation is CASSRTGGGLNTGELFF.

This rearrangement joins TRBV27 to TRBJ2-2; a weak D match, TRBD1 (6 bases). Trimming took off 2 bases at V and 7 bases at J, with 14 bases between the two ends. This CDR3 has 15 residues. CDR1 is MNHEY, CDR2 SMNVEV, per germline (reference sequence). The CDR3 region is CASSLGWGRNGELFF. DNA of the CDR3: TGTGCCAGCAGTTTAGGTTGGGGGCGGAACGGGGAGCTGTTTTTT.

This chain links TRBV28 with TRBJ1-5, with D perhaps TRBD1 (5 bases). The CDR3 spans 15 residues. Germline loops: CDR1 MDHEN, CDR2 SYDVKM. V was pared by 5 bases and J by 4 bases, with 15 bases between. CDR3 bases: TGTGCCAGCAGTGAGACCCGTTGGGGGAATCAGCCCCAGCATTTT. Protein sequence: CASSETRWGNQPQHF.

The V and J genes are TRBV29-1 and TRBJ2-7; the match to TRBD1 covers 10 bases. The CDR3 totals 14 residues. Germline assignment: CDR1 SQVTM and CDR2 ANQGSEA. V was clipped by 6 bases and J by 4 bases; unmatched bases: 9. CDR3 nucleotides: TGCAGCGTCCGGACAGGGGGGGGTTGGTACGAGCAGTACTTC. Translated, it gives CSVRTGGGWYEQYF.

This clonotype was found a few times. This CDR3 reads CASRPGSFYQPQHF. The DNA of the CDR3 is TGTGCCAGCAGACCAGGGTCGTTTTACCAGCCCCAGCATTTT. The V gene is TRBV27, the J gene TRBJ1-5, with D possibly being TRBD1 (5 bases). This CDR3 comprises 14 residues. Trimming took off 6 bases at V and 7 bases at J, with 16 bases between the two ends. CDR1 is MNHEY and CDR2 is SMNVEV in the germline V gene (reference sequence).

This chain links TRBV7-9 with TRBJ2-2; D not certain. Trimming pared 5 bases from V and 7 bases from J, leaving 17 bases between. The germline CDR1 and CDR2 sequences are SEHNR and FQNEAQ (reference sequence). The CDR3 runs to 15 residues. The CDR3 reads CASSLDFPLIGELFF. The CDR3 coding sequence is TGTGCCAGCAGCCTCGACTTCCCCCTAATCGGGGAGCTGTTTTTT. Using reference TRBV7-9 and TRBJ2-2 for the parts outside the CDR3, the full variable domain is DTGVSQNPRHKITKRGQNVTFRCDPISEHNRLYWYRQTLGQGPEFLTYFQNEAQLEKSRLLSDRFSAERPKGSFSTLEIQRTEQGDSAMYLCASSLDFPLIGELFFGEGSRLTVL.

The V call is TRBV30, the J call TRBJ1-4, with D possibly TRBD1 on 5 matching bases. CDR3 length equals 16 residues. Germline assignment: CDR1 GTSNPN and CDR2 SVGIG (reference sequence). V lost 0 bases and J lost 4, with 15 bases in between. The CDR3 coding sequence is TGTGCCTGGAGTGTACATGCAAGGGGCTTTAATGAAAAACTGTTTTTT. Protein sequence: CAWSVHARGFNEKLFF. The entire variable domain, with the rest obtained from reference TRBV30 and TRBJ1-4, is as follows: SQTIHQWPATLVQPVGSPLSLECTVEGTSNPNLYWYRQAAGRGLQLLFYSVGIGQISSEVPQNLSASRPQDRQFILSSKKLLLSDSGFYLCAWSVHARGFNEKLFFGSGTQLSVL.

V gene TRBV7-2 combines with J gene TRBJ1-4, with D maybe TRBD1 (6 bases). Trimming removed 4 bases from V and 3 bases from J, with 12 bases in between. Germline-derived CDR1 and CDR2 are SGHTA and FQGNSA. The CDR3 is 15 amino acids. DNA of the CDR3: TGTGCCAGCAGCTACGTAACAGGGCCTAATGAAAAACTGTTTTTT. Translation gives CASSYVTGPNEKLFF.

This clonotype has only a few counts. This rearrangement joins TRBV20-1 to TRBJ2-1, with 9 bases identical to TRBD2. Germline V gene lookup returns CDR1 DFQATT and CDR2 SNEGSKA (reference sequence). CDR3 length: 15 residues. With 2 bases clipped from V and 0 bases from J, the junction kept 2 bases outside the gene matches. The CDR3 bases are TGCAGTGCTAGACTAGCGGGGAGCTCCTACAATGAGCAGTTCTTC. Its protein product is CSARLAGSSYNEQFF.

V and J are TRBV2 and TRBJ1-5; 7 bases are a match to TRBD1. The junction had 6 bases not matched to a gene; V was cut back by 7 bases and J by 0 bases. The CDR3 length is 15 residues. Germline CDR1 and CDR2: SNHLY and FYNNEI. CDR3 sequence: CASKTGKISNQPQHF. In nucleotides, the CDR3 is TGTGCCAGCAAGACAGGGAAAATTAGCAATCAGCCCCAGCATTTT.

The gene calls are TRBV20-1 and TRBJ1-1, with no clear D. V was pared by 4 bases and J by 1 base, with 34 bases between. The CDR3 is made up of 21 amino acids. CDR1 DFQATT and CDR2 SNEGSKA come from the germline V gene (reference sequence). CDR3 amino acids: CSAISPRFVIQSPSKNTEAFF. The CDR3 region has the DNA TGCAGTGCTATATCCCCCCGGTTCGTAATCCAAAGTCCTTCGAAGAACACTGAAGCTTTCTTT.

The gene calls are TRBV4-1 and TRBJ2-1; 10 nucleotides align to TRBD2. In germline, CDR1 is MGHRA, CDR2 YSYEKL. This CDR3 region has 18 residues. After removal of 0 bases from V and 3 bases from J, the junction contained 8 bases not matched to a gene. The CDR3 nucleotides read TGCGCCAGCAGCCAAGATCGGTCGCTAGCGGGGGACTACAATGAGCAGTTCTTC. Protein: CASSQDRSLAGDYNEQFF.

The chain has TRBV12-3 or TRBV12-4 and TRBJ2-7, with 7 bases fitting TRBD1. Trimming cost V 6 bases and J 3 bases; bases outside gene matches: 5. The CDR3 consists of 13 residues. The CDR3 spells CASRRTGYYEQYF. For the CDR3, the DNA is TGTGCCAGCAGACGGACAGGTTACTACGAGCAGTACTTC.

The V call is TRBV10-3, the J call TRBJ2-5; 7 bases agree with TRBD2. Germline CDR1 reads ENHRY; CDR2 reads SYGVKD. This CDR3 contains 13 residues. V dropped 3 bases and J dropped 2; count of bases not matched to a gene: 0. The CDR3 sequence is CAISDGGQETQYF. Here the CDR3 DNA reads TGTGCCATCAGTGACGGGGGGCAAGAGACCCAGTACTTC.

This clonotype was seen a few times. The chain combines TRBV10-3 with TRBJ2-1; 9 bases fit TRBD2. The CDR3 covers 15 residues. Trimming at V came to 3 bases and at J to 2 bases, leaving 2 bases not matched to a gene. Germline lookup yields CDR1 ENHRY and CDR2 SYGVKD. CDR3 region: CAISESGGTYNEQFF. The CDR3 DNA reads TGTGCCATCAGTGAAAGCGGGGGGACCTACAATGAGCAGTTCTTC.

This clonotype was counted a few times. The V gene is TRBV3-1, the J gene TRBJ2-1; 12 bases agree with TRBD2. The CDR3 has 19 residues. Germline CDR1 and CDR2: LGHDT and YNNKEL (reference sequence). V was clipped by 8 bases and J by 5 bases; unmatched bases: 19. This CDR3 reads CASAQFTSGRSPLDNEQFF. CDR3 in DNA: TGTGCCAGCGCACAATTTACTAGCGGGAGGTCTCCTCTTGACAATGAGCAGTTCTTC.

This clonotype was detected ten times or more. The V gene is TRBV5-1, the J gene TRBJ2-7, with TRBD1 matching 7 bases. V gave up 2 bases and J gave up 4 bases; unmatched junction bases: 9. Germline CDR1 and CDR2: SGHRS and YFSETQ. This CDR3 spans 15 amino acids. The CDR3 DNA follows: TGCGCCAGCAGCTTCGCTCCGGGACAGCAATACGAGCAGTACGTC. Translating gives CASSFAPGQQYEQYV.

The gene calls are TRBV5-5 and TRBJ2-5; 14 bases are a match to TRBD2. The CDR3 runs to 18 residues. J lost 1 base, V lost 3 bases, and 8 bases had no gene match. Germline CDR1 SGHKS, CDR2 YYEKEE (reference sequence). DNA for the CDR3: TGTGCCAGCAGCTGGGGACTAGCGGGGGCCCCCGTCCAAGAGACCCAGTACTTC. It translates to CASSWGLAGAPVQETQYF.

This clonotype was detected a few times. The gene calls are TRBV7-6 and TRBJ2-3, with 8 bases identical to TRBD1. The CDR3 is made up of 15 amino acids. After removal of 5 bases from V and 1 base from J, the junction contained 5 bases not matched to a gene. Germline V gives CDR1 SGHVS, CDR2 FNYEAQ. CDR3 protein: CASSRLQGGTDTQYF. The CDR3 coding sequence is TGTGCCAGCAGCAGATTACAGGGGGGCACAGATACGCAGTATTTT.

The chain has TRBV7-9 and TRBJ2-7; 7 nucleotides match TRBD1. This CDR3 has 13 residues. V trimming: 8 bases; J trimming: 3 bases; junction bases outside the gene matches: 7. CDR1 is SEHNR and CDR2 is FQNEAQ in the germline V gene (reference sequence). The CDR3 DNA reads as TGTGCCAGCGGGACAGACACTAACTACGAGCAGTACTTC. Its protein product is CASGTDTNYEQYF.

This chain's CDR3 is CASSFYAGETYEQYV. In DNA, the CDR3 is TGTGCCAGCAGCTTCTATGCGGGGGAAACTTACGAGCAGTACGTC. The chain combines TRBV7-9 with TRBJ2-7, with 7 bases aligning to TRBD2. After removal of 3 bases from V and 4 bases from J, the junction contained 9 bases not matched to a gene. CDR1 and CDR2 (germline): SEHNR, FQNEAQ (reference sequence). This CDR3 region has 15 residues.

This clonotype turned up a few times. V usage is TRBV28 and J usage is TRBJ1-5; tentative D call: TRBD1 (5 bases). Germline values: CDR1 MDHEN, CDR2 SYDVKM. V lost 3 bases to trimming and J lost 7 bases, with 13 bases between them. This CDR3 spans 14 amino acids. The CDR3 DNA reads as TGTGCCAGCAGTTTGTCGACAGTCGGGCAGCCCCAGCATTTT. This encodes CASSLSTVGQPQHF.

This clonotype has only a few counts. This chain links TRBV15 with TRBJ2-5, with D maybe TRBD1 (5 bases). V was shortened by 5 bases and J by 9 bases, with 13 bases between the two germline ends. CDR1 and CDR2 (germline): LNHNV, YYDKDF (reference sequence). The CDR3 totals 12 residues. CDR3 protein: CATSLAQGAQYF. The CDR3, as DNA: TGTGCCACCAGCCTGGCCCAAGGGGCCCAGTACTTC.